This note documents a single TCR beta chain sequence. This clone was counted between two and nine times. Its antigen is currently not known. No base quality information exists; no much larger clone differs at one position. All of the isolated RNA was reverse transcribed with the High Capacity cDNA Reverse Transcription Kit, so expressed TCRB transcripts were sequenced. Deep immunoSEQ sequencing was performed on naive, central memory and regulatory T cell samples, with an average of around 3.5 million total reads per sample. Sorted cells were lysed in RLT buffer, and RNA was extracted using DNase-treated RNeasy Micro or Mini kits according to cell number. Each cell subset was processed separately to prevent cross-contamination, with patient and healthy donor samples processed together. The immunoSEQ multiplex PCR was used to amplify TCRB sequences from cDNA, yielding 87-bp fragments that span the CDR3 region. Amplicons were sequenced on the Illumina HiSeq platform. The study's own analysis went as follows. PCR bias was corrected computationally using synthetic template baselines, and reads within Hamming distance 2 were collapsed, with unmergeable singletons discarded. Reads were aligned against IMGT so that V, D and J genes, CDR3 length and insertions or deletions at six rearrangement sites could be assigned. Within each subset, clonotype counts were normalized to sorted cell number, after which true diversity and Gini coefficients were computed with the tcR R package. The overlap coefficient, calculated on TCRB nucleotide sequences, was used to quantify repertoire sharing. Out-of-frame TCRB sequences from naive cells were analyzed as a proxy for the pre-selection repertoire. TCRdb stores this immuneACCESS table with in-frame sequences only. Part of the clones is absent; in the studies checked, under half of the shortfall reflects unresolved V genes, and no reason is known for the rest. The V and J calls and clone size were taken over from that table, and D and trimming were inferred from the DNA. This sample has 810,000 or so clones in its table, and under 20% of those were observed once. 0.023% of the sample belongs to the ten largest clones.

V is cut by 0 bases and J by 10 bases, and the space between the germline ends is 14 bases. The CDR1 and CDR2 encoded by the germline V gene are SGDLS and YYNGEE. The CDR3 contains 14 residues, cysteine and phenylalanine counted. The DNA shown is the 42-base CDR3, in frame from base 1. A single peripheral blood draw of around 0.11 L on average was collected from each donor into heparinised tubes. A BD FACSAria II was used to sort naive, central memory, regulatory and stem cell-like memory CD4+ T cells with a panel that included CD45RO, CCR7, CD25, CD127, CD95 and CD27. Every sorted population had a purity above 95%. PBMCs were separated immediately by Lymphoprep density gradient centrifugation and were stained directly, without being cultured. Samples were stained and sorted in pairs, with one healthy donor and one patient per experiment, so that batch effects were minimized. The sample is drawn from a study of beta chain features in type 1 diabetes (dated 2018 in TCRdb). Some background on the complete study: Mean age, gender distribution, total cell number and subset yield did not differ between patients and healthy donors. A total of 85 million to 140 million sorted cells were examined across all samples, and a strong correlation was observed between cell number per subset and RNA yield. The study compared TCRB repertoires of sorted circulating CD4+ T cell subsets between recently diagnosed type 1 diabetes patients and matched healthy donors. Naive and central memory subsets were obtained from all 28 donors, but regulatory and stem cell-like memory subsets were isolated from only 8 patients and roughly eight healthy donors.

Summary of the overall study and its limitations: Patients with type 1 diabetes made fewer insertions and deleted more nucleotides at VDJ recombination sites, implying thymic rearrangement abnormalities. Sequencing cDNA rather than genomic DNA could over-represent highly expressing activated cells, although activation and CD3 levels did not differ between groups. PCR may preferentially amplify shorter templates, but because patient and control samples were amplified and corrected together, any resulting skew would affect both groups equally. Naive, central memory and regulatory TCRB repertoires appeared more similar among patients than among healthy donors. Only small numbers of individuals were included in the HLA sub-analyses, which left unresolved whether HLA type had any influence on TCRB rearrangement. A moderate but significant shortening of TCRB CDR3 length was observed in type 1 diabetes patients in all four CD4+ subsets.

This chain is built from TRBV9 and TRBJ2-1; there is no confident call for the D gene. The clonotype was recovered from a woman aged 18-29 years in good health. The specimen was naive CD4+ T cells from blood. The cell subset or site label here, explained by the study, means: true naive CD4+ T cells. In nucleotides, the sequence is TGTGCCAGCAGCGTAGGTAGCAGCGTTCGGGAGCAGTTCTTC. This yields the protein CASSVGSSVREQFF.